Below, 27 T cell receptor beta chains from the same sample are listed, as sequenced in a study of technical replicates of blood from a handful of donors. Repertoires were generated with immunoSEQ multiplex PCR, while TCRdb's copy carries only in-frame clones and drops some. The sample gives around 85,000 clones, just under 95% of which show up once; about 0.26% is in the top ten. The sequenced sample consisted of T cells isolated from PBMCs. The receptors were sampled from a human donor in good health.

V usage is TRBV5-6 and J usage is TRBJ1-2; weak D call: TRBD1 (6 bases). Germline V CDR1 and CDR2: SGHDT, YYEEEE. The CDR3 sequence is 15 residues long. Trimming removed 2 bases at V and 8 bases at J, with 19 bases between. CDR3 DNA sequence: TGTGCCAGCAGCTTTTGGTACAGGGCGCCTCGGGGCTACACCTTC. Its translation is CASSFWYRAPRGYTF.

This chain links TRBV11-2 with TRBJ2-7, with TRBD1 matching over 8 bases. Per the germline V gene, CDR1 is SGHAT and CDR2 is FQNNGV. The CDR3 is 16 residues long. J lost 5 bases, V lost 5 bases, and 14 bases had no gene match. The CDR3 sequence: CASSHDRDRLPDEQYF. The CDR3 bases are TGTGCCAGCAGCCACGACCGGGACAGGCTCCCGGACGAGCAGTACTTC.

The chain couples TRBV2 to TRBJ1-3; D perhaps matches TRBD1 (5 bases). V was cut by 4 bases and J by 0 bases, with 10 bases left in between. The CDR3 extends over 15 amino acids. The V gene's germline CDR1 is SNHLY and CDR2 FYNNEI. The CDR3 loop is CASSGGVSSGNTIYF. The CDR3 coding sequence is TGTGCCAGCAGTGGGGGCGTCAGCTCTGGAAACACCATATATTTT.

The rearrangement joins TRBV27 to TRBJ1-1; 8 bases match TRBD1. The CDR3 extends over 15 amino acids. Trimming cost V 4 bases and J 1 base; bases outside gene matches: 5. The germline V gene has CDR1 MNHEY and CDR2 SMNVEV (reference sequence). As DNA, the CDR3 is TGTGCCAGCAGTTCCGCCGGACAGGGGAACACTGAAGCTTTCTTT. Protein: CASSSAGQGNTEAFF.

The V call is TRBV5-1, the J call TRBJ2-1; tentatively, D is TRBD2 (5 bases). Germline CDR1 reads SGHRS; CDR2 reads YFSETQ. This CDR3 has 16 residues. The V end was cut by 0 bases, the J end by 1 base, with 11 bases between. The CDR3 is CASSLGTRGSYNEQFF. The CDR3 coding sequence is TGCGCCAGCAGCTTGGGGACCCGGGGATCCTACAATGAGCAGTTCTTC.

The chain uses TRBV9 and TRBJ2-5; TRBD2 matches 11 bases. The CDR3 length is 16 residues. Unmatched junction bases numbered 9, after V lost 4 bases and J lost 4 bases. Germline CDR1 and CDR2: SGDLS and YYNGEE. Here the CDR3 reads CASSPRLAGPTETQYF. In DNA form, the CDR3 reads TGTGCCAGCAGCCCCCGACTAGCGGGGCCCACAGAGACCCAGTACTTC.

This chain connects TRBV29-1 to TRBJ2-1, with D uncertain. The V gene's germline CDR1 is SQVTM and CDR2 ANQGSEA. The CDR3 runs to 15 residues. Trimming took off 3 bases at V and 3 bases at J, with 15 bases between the two ends. CDR3 sequence reads: CSVEALLRHYNEQFF. The CDR3 nucleotides are TGCAGCGTTGAGGCCCTTCTGAGGCACTACAATGAGCAGTTCTTC.

The chain links TRBV4-1 to TRBJ2-7; TRBD1 aligns across 12 bases. V lost 4 bases and J lost 2; bases outside the gene matches: 3. Germline CDR1 reads MGHRA; CDR2 reads YSYEKL. The CDR3 runs to 15 residues. This CDR3 reads CASSRGTGGAYEQYF. CDR3 sequence (DNA): TGCGCCAGCAGCCGAGGGACAGGGGGCGCCTACGAGCAGTACTTC.

The genes are TRBV10-3 and TRBJ1-3; D not certain. The CDR3 totals 13 residues. Trimming took 11 bases from V and 0 from J, leaving 11 bases between them. CDR1 ENHRY and CDR2 SYGVKD come from the germline V gene. DNA of the CDR3: TGTGCCGCCGTAAGCAACTCTGGAAACACCATATATTTT. It yields the protein CAAVSNSGNTIYF.

V gene TRBV19 combines with J gene TRBJ1-1, with D possibly being TRBD1 (6 bases). This CDR3 is 14 amino acids long. The V and J ends lost 7 bases and 2 bases respectively, with 14 bases between them. Looked up from germline, CDR1 is LNHDA and CDR2 is SQIVND (reference sequence). The CDR3 protein is CASKETGGNTEAFF. The CDR3 nucleotides are TGTGCCAGTAAGGAGACAGGTGGAAACACTGAAGCTTTCTTT.

The rearrangement links TRBV18 to TRBJ2-1; perhaps TRBD1 as D (5 bases). The CDR3 has 15 amino acids. CDR1 is KGHSH, CDR2 LQKENI, per germline. Deletions cut 2 bases from V and 4 bases from J, with 12 bases between. The CDR3 is CASSPISDSYNEQFF. In nucleotides, the CDR3 is TGTGCCAGCTCACCAATTAGTGACAGTTACAATGAGCAGTTCTTC.

The chain joins TRBV28 to TRBJ2-7; 9 nucleotides match TRBD1. The CDR3 has 15 residues. CDR1 is MDHEN and CDR2 is SYDVKM in the germline V gene. V lost 7 bases to trimming and J lost 3 bases; unmatched junction nucleotides: 10. CDR3 nucleotides: TGTGCCAGCATGGGGGGACAGGGTCTAAGCTACGAGCAGTACTTC. Its translation: CASMGGQGLSYEQYF.

The V call is TRBV2, the J call TRBJ2-7; 8 nucleotides agree with TRBD1. Germline CDR1 and CDR2: SNHLY and FYNNEI. V dropped 6 bases and J dropped 0; count of bases not matched to a gene: 10. This CDR3 has 16 amino acids. CDR3 region: CASRRRTGSSSYEQYF. CDR3 DNA sequence: TGTGCCAGCAGGAGGAGGACAGGGTCTTCCTCCTACGAGCAGTACTTC.

The rearrangement joins TRBV5-1 to TRBJ2-7, with 9 bases that match TRBD2. The CDR3 is made up of 14 amino acids. CDR1 and CDR2 (germline): SGHRS, YFSETQ. Unmatched junction bases numbered 7, after V lost 3 bases and J lost 6 bases. The CDR3: CASSSGLAQTEQYF. DNA for the CDR3: TGCGCCAGCAGCTCCGGACTAGCGCAGACCGAGCAGTACTTC.

The chain employs TRBV9 and TRBJ2-1; TRBD1 matches 10 bases. Germline lookup yields CDR1 SGDLS and CDR2 YYNGEE. CDR3 length: 16 residues. Trimming cost V 1 base and J 3 bases; bases outside gene matches: 4. This chain's CDR3 is CASSVWGQGFYNEQFF. CDR3 DNA: TGTGCCAGCAGCGTATGGGGACAGGGGTTCTACAATGAGCAGTTCTTC. Variable domain in full (rest from reference TRBV9 and TRBJ2-1): DSGVTQTPKHLITATGQRVTLRCSPRSGDLSVYWYQQSLDQGLQFLIQYYNGEERAKGNILERFSAQQFPDLHSELNLSSLELGDSALYFCASSVWGQGFYNEQFFGPGTRLTVL.

Comments on this clone: One end of the junction varies from germline; a read error may be responsible. The chain carries TRBV5-1 and TRBJ2-4; TRBD1 is a possible D gene (5 bases). CDR1 is SGHRS, CDR2 YFSETQ, per germline. This CDR3 is 14 amino acids long. This chain's CDR3 is CASSLGPGAYIQYF. CDR3 in DNA: TGCGCCAGCAGTTTGGGGCCAGGTGCCTACATTCAGTACTTC.

The table lists this clone with a count of one. V gene TRBV29-1 combines with J gene TRBJ2-7; 8 bases agree with TRBD1. The CDR3 sequence is 12 residues long. Looked up from germline, CDR1 is SQVTM and CDR2 is ANQGSEA. With 5 bases clipped from V and 3 bases from J, the junction kept 3 bases outside the gene matches. CDR3: CSVWTGNYEQYF. The CDR3 DNA sequence: TGCAGCGTTTGGACAGGGAACTACGAGCAGTACTTC.

V usage is TRBV5-1 and J usage is TRBJ1-2; D is ambiguous. Trimming stripped 5 bases from V and 4 bases from J, with 12 bases between. Germline V CDR1 and CDR2: SGHRS, YFSETQ. This CDR3 contains 13 residues. CDR3 in amino acids: CASSTGVFYGYTF. The CDR3 nucleotides are TGCGCCAGCAGTACGGGAGTATTCTATGGCTACACCTTC.

The rearrangement uses TRBV6-1 and TRBJ1-1, with a tentative D call TRBD1 (5 bases). The CDR3 extends over 14 amino acids. CDR1 MNHNS and CDR2 SASEGT come from the germline V gene. V dropped 11 bases and J dropped 2 bases, with 18 bases sitting between them. CDR3 DNA: TGTGCCGGCCGCTTGGACATATTAAACACTGAAGCTTTCTTT. This sequence encodes CAGRLDILNTEAFF.

The V gene is TRBV27, the J gene TRBJ2-7, with D tentatively TRBD2 (7 bases). The CDR3 length is 18 residues. The germline V gene encodes CDR1 MNHEY and CDR2 SMNVEV (reference sequence). The germline V and J ends were trimmed by 0 bases and 0 bases, with 18 bases remaining between them. The CDR3 is CASSLSWGLAEISYEQYF. For the CDR3, the DNA is TGTGCCAGCAGTTTATCTTGGGGGCTAGCGGAGATCTCCTACGAGCAGTACTTC.

The gene calls are TRBV28 and TRBJ1-5; tentatively, D is TRBD1 (5 bases). This CDR3 has 15 residues. The germline gives CDR1 MDHEN, CDR2 SYDVKM. V lost 3 bases, J lost 2 bases, and 11 bases lay in between. The CDR3 loop reads CASSLAGFGNQPQHF. The CDR3 region has the DNA TGTGCCAGCAGTTTGGCAGGGTTCGGCAATCAGCCCCAGCATTTT.

The J gene is TRBJ2-7, the V gene TRBV28; TRBD2 aligns across 16 bases. Per the germline V gene, CDR1 is MDHEN and CDR2 is SYDVKM. V trimming: 2 bases; J trimming: 2 bases; junction bases outside the gene matches: 9. This CDR3 has 19 residues. The CDR3 region has the DNA TGTGCCAGCAGTTTACACGTCGGGGGGACTAGCGGGAGGGCCTACGAGCAGTACTTC. This translates into CASSLHVGGTSGRAYEQYF. The full variable domain, completed using reference TRBV28 and TRBJ2-7, is DVKVTQSSRYLVKRTGEKVFLECVQDMDHENMFWYRQDPGLGLRLIYFSYDVKMKEKGDIPEGYSVSREKKERFSLILESASTNQTSMYLCASSLHVGGTSGRAYEQYFGPGTRLTVT.

This clone was counted once. The chain has TRBV10-1 and TRBJ2-3; 10 bases match TRBD2. This CDR3 is 12 amino acids long. The ends lost 3 bases at V and 11 bases at J; junction bases unmatched: 2. The germline gives CDR1 WNHNN, CDR2 SYGVQD (reference sequence). The chain's CDR3 is CASSEAGGGQYF. CDR3 nucleotide sequence: TGCGCCAGCAGTGAAGCGGGAGGGGGGCAGTATTTT.

The genes are TRBV10-3 and TRBJ1-1; D perhaps matches TRBD1 (5 bases). Germline loops: CDR1 ENHRY, CDR2 SYGVKD. V was trimmed by 0 bases and J by 6 bases, leaving 8 bases between them. The CDR3 totals 13 residues. CDR3 loop: CAISESAGPEAFF. CDR3 nucleotide sequence: TGTGCCATCAGTGAGTCGGCGGGACCTGAAGCTTTCTTT.

V usage is TRBV6-5 and J usage is TRBJ2-7, with D maybe TRBD2 (5 bases). This CDR3 region has 13 residues. Germline CDR1 is MNHEY and CDR2 is SVGAGI. Trimming took off 6 bases at V and 2 bases at J, with 11 bases between the two ends. CDR3 region: CASRPTGAYEQYF. The CDR3 DNA follows: TGTGCCAGCAGGCCGACCGGGGCCTACGAGCAGTACTTC.

V gene TRBV5-1 combines with J gene TRBJ2-3; TRBD1 is a possible D gene (6 bases). CDR3 length: 15 amino acids. With 6 bases removed from V and 4 bases from J, the gap between germline ends came to 18 bases. From germline, CDR1 is SGHRS and CDR2 YFSETQ. CDR3: CASNNRTDHPDTQYF. For the CDR3, the DNA is TGCGCCAGCAACAACCGGACAGATCACCCAGATACGCAGTATTTT.

J is TRBJ1-4 and V is TRBV6-5, with 9 bases matching TRBD1. With 2 bases clipped from V and 5 bases from J, the junction kept 6 bases outside the gene matches. CDR3 length equals 16 residues. Germline V lookup: CDR1 MNHEY, CDR2 SVGAGI. The chain's CDR3 is CASSYLPGQGNEKLFF. CDR3 nucleotides: TGTGCCAGCAGTTACCTTCCGGGACAGGGCAATGAAAAACTGTTTTTT.